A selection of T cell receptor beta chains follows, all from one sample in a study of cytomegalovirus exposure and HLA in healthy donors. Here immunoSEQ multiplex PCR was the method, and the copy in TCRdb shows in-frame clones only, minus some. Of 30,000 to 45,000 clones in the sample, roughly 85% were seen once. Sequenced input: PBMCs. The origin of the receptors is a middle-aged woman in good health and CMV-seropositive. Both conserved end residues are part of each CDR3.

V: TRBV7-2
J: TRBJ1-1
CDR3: CASSLAPVNTEAFF

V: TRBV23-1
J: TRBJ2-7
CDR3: CASSPAAGTEGYEQYF

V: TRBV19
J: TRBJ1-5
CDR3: CASSSSYSNQPQHF

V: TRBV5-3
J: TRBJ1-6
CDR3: CARSLKRGPCGSPLHF

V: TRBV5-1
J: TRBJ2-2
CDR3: CASSLESTNTGELFF

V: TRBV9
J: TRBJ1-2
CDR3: CASSGLTGNYGYTF

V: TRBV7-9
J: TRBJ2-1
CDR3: CASSSDRSSYNEQFF

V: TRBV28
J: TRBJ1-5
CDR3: CASSLFARLDQPQHF

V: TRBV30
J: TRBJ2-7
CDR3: CAWSFGVEQYF

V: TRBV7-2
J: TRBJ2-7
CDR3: CASSLVTGTGYEQYF

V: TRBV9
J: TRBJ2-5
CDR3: CASSVAGGRQETQYF

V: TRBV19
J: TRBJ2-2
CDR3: CASSGRRDTGELFF

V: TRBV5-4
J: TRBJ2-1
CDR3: CASSPIAGGPEGEQFF

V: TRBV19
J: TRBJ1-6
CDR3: CASSIPRGYNSPLHF

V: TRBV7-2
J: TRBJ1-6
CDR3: CASSLRQDRGSPLHF

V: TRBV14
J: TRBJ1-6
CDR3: CASSQDGTGGYSPLHF

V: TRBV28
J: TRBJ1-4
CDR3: CASRSAGTGGEEEKLFF

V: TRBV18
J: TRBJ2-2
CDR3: CASSPPPGRGDTGELFF

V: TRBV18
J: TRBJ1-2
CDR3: CASSPSTGSPDGYTF

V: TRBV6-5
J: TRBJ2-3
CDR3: CASSLRGGASTDTQYF

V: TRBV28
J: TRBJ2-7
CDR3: CASSLQGSYEQYF

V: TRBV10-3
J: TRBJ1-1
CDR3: CAISEGDTEAFF

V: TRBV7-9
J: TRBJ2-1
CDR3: CSSSRSLAGLGNEQFF

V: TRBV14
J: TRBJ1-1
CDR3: CASSQQGLVYNTEAFF

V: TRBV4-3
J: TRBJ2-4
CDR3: CASSQDWDSLNIQYF

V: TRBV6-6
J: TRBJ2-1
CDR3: CASRPGQRIDEQFF

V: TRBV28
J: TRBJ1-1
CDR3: CASSPAGDTEAFF

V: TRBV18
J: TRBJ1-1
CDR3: CASSNTGGRTEAFF

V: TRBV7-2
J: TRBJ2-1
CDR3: CASSSPYGGEQFF

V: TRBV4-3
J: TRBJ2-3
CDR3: CASSRDRQLSTDTQYF

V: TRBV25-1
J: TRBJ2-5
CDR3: CASSEAGLSTQYF

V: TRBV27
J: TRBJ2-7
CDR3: CASSPITGSKNEQYF

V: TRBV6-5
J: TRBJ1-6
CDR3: CASSYSPGTGSPLHF

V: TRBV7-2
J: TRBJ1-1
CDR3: CASSPRGVNTEAFF

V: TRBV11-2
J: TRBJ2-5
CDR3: CASTAGTGERETQYF

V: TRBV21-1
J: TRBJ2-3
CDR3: CASSKQSVSTDTQYF

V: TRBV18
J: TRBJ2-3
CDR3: CASSPLAGLLSTDTQYF

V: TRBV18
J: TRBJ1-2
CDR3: CASSPPGQVDGYTF

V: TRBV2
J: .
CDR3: CASKPRGRSYEQYF

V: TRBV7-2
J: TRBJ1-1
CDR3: CASSLLRGYTEAFF

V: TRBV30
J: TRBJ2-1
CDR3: CAWSPPGYNEQFF

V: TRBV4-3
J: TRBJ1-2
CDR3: CASSQETGVNYGYTF

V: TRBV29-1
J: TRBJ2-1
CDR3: CSVGQGESEQFF

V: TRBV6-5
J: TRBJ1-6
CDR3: CASSSQGLSNSPLHF

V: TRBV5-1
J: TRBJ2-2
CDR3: CASSPRGGGSNTGELFF